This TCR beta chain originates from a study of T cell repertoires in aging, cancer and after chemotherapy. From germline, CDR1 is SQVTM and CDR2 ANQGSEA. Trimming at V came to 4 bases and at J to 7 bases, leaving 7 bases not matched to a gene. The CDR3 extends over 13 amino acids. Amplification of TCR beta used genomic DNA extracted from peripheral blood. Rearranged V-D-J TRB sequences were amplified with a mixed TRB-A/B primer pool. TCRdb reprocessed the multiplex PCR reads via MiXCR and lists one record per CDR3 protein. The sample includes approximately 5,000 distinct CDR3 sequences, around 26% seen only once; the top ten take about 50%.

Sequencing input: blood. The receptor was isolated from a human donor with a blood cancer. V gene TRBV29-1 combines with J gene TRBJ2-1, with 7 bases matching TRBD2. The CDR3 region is CSVGSGGTNEQFF. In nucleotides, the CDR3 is TGCAGCGTTGGGTCCGGGGGGACGAATGAGCAGTTCTTC.